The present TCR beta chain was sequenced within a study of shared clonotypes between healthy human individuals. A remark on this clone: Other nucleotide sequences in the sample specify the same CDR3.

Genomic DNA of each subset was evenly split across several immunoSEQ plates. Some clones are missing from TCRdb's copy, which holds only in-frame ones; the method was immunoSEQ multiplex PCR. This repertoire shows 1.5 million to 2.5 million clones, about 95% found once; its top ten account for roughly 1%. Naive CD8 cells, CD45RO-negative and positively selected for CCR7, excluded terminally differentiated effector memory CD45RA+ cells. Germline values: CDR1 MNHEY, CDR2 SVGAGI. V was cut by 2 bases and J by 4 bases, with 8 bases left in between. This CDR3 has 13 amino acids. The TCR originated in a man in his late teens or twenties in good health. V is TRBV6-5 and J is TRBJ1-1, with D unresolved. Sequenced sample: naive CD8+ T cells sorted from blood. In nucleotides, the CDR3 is TGTGCCAGCAGTTACGGAACAGCCACTGAAGCTTTCTTT. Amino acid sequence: CASSYGTATEAFF.